This T cell receptor (beta chain) was sequenced for a study of beta chain features in type 1 diabetes. Points from the study as a whole: Researchers report that Type 1 diabetes patients had moderately but significantly shorter TCRB CDR3s across all four CD4+ subsets. Relative to healthy donors, patients appeared to have naive, central memory and Treg TCRB repertoires that were more similar.

What was sequenced were expressed TCRB transcripts, since all of the isolated RNA had been reverse transcribed. Sequencing used immunoSEQ multiplex PCR; TCRdb keeps in-frame clones, though not all of them. The sample records hundreds of thousands of clones, 15% to 20% being singletons. V trimming: 8 bases; J trimming: 4 bases; junction bases outside the gene matches: 9. Germline values: CDR1 SEHNR, CDR2 FQNEAQ (reference sequence). CDR3 length: 17 amino acids. The table lists this clone with a few counts. The antigen is unknown. The sequencing input was naive CD4+ T cells from blood. This clonotype originated in a woman aged 18-29 years in good health. This chain joins TRBV7-9 and TRBJ2-2; 14 bases line up with TRBD2. In DNA, the CDR3 is TGTGCCAGCCGACTAGCGGGAGGGCCGGCGGGCACCGGGGAGCTGTTTTTT. Protein sequence: CASRLAGGPAGTGELFF.